The text below deals with one T cell receptor (beta chain). Its target is not known. The sample belongs to a study of cytomegalovirus exposure and HLA in healthy donors. The wider study: Researchers found that more than 70% of over 350 genotyped donors fell within the Caucasian-associated ancestry cluster.

General study findings and limits: A missense variant in DCLRE1C was later tied to TCR beta V- and J-gene trimming. Most subjects' HLA-A and HLA-B alleles were reportedly predicted from TCR beta sequences. Across donors, presence/absence analyses took sequencing depth to be roughly uniform.

Trimming cost V 4 bases and J 4 bases; bases outside gene matches: 7. CDR3 length equals 14 residues. From germline, CDR1 is SGHDN and CDR2 FVKESK. The PCR was carried out with 60 Vbeta primers and 13 Jbeta primers. Only in-frame clones appear in the TCRdb table, and some are missing; sequencing was by immunoSEQ multiplex PCR. The repertoire includes 120,000 to 150,000 clones, 60% to 85% of them detected once, and approximately 6.3% sits in the top ten. The chain is built from TRBV14 and TRBJ2-7, with 7 bases that match TRBD2. The sample taken for sequencing was PBMCs. The TCR was taken from a man between 40 and 49 years old in good health and CMV-seropositive. CDR3 in DNA: TGTGCCAGCAGCCTCACTAGCGTTTGGTACGAGCAGTACTTC. This translates into CASSLTSVWYEQYF. Looking up the rest from reference TRBV14 and TRBJ2-7 gives the full variable domain: EAGVTQFPSHSVIEKGQTVTLRCDPISGHDNLYWYRRVMGKEIKFLLHFVKESKQDESGMPNNRFLAERTGGTYSTLKVQPAELEDSGVYFCASSLTSVWYEQYFGPGTRLTVT.